Shown below are 27 T cell receptor beta chains from a single sample sequenced in a study of regulatory T cells in long-lasting Graves disease. Time point of the sample: persistent/refractory GD, antithyroid drugs over 5 years with positive TRAb. From RNA extracted from PBMCs, the TCR library was made. For TCR beta, libraries came from iRepertoire HTBI primers and Arm-PCR of CDR3 regions. TCRdb re-analysed the multiplex PCR reads in MiXCR, keeping a single row per CDR3 protein. In the table there are over 250,000 distinct CDR3 sequences, roughly 21% of which are singletons. The sample was peripheral blood mononuclear cells (PBMCs), taken when the disease was refractory, from a patient treated with antithyroid drugs. These receptor sequences come from a female donor with Graves disease.

This clonotype was recorded a few times. The chain carries TRBV4-1 and TRBJ1-4; 7 bases agree with TRBD1. Per germline, CDR1 MGHRA and CDR2 YSYEKL. V shed 5 bases, J shed 6 bases, and the junction held 9 bases outside the gene matches. CDR3 length equals 15 residues. This CDR3 reads CASSDHRGRDEKLFF. The CDR3 DNA reads TGCGCCAGCAGCGACCACAGGGGTCGGGATGAAAAACTGTTTTTT.

Many counts were recorded for this clonotype. V is TRBV18 and J is TRBJ1-4; D remains unclear. The V and J ends lost 5 bases and 6 bases respectively, with 10 bases between them. The germline gives CDR1 KGHSH, CDR2 LQKENI. The CDR3 runs 13 residues. The CDR3 is CASSSQLDEKLFF. In nucleotides, the CDR3 is TGTGCCAGCTCATCGCAGTTGGATGAAAAACTGTTTTTT.

In this sample, this clonotype turned up many times. The gene calls are TRBV28 and TRBJ1-6, with TRBD1 matching 10 bases. Germline assignment: CDR1 MDHEN and CDR2 SYDVKM. This CDR3 has 15 amino acids. J lost 7 bases, V lost 6 bases, and 6 bases had no gene match. The CDR3 DNA sequence: TGTGCCAGCAGACTACCGGGACAGGGGAATTCACCCCTCCACTTT. Encoded protein: CASRLPGQGNSPLHF.

This clonotype was observed a few times. V gene TRBV7-9 combines with J gene TRBJ2-5; the D gene is possibly TRBD2 (5 bases). Germline V gene lookup returns CDR1 SEHNR and CDR2 FQNEAQ (reference sequence). This CDR3 is 12 amino acids long. The V end lost 11 bases, the J end lost 5 bases, and 15 bases lay between the germline ends. The CDR3, as DNA: TGTGCCGGACTTGGGAGATCGGAGACCCAGTACTTC. This codes for CAGLGRSETQYF. Variable domain in full (rest from reference TRBV7-9 and TRBJ2-5): DTGVSQNPRHKITKRGQNVTFRCDPISEHNRLYWYRQTLGQGPEFLTYFQNEAQLEKSRLLSDRFSAERPKGSFSTLEIQRTEQGDSAMYLCAGLGRSETQYFGPGTRLLVL.

V usage is TRBV12-3 or TRBV12-4 and J usage is TRBJ2-5, with D possibly being TRBD2 (6 bases). V lost 2 bases and J lost 4, with 11 bases in between. This CDR3 is built from 14 residues. Here the CDR3 reads CASSLYGGGETQYF. As DNA, the CDR3 is TGTGCCAGCAGTTTATATGGGGGAGGAGAGACCCAGTACTTC.

CDR3 DNA: TGTGCCAGCAGTTTTGGGGACAGGCTACAAGAGACCCAGTACTTC. Protein sequence: CASSFGDRLQETQYF. The chain employs TRBV28 and TRBJ2-5; the match to TRBD1 covers 8 bases. V shed 3 bases and J 2 bases; nucleotides not matched to a gene: 5. The CDR3 extends over 15 amino acids. The germline V gene encodes CDR1 MDHEN and CDR2 SYDVKM.

This clonotype showed up many times. The rearrangement links TRBV7-2 to TRBJ2-5, with 8 bases lining up with TRBD2. The CDR3 has 17 amino acids. From germline, CDR1 is SGHTA and CDR2 FQGNSA. J lost 5 bases, V lost 4 bases, and 15 bases had no gene match. In DNA, the CDR3 is TGTGCCAGCAGCTGGGGGTTGAGGGCGGGAGGAGAGGAGACCCAGTACTTC. Its protein product is CASSWGLRAGGEETQYF. Combining the CDR3 with reference TRBV7-2 and TRBJ2-5 gives the whole variable domain GAGVSQSPSNKVTEKGKDVELRCDPISGHTALYWYRQSLGQGLEFLIYFQGNSAPDKSGLPSDRFSAERTGGSVSTLTIQRTQQEDSAVYLCASSWGLRAGGEETQYFGPGTRLLVL.

This clonotype was seen only a few times. This chain connects TRBV2 to TRBJ2-3; TRBD1 matches at 9 bases. J was trimmed by 5 bases and V by 9 bases; bases with no gene match: 6. CDR1 SNHLY and CDR2 FYNNEI come from the germline V gene. The CDR3 runs 13 residues. The CDR3 DNA is TGTGCCAGGAACAGGGGGCGCGAAGATACGCAGTATTTT. Protein product: CARNRGREDTQYF.

The chain uses TRBV7-9 and TRBJ2-1; D may be TRBD2 (7 bases). The CDR3 is made up of 14 amino acids. Per the germline V gene, CDR1 is SEHNR and CDR2 is FQNEAQ (reference sequence). V gave up 9 bases and J gave up 4 bases, with 16 bases separating them. CDR3 sequence (DNA): TGTGCCAGTGGTGGGGGGGCGCAATACAATGAGCAGTTCTTC. It encodes CASGGGAQYNEQFF.

The chain carries TRBV6-2 or TRBV6-3 and TRBJ2-3, with D maybe TRBD2 (5 bases). The CDR3 length is 16 residues. Germline CDR1 and CDR2: MNHEY and SVGEGT. V dropped 0 bases and J dropped 5 bases, with 15 bases sitting between them. CDR3 bases: TGTGCCAGCAGTTACTCGGAACGGGAACCCGGAGATACGCAGTATTTT. It codes for CASSYSEREPGDTQYF.

The chain carries TRBV20-1 and TRBJ2-3, with 13 bases aligning to TRBD2. The CDR3 is made up of 15 amino acids. Germline-derived CDR1 and CDR2 are DFQATT and SNEGSKA (reference sequence). V shed 2 bases and J 6 bases; nucleotides not matched to a gene: 5. The CDR3 DNA sequence: TGCAGTGCTAGATTGGGACTAGCGGGATCGGATACGCAGTATTTT. This sequence encodes CSARLGLAGSDTQYF.

This clonotype came up many times. The CDR3 protein is CASSEGLGTGELFF. For the CDR3, the DNA is TGTGCCAGCAGCGAGGGTTTGGGGACCGGGGAGCTGTTTTTT. J is TRBJ2-2 and V is TRBV7-2; a weak D match, TRBD2 (5 bases). V gave up 5 bases and J gave up 5 bases, with 12 bases separating them. The length of the CDR3 is 14 residues. CDR1 is SGHTA, CDR2 FQGNSA, per germline.

This chain links TRBV20-1 with TRBJ2-1, with D perhaps matching TRBD2 (6 bases). V was cut by 2 bases and J by 9 bases, with 17 bases left in between. Germline CDR1 reads DFQATT; CDR2 reads SNEGSKA (reference sequence). The CDR3 is made up of 14 amino acids. CDR3 region: CSARLLLGGSEQFF. CDR3 sequence (DNA): TGCAGTGCTAGACTACTCCTGGGGGGAAGTGAGCAGTTCTTC.

The chain couples TRBV6-1 to TRBJ2-7; 13 bases agree with TRBD2. This CDR3 comprises 15 residues. Trimming removed 7 bases from V and 5 bases from J; junction bases left unmatched: 8. The germline CDR1 and CDR2 sequences are MNHNS and SASEGT. The DNA of the CDR3 is TGTGCCAGCACCTGGACTAGCGGGAGTGTCCACGAGCAGTACTTC. It yields the protein CASTWTSGSVHEQYF.

In this sample, this clonotype turned up a few times. The chain joins TRBV4-2 to TRBJ2-7; D is unclear. CDR3 length: 13 residues. V lost 4 bases, J lost 4 bases, and 11 bases lay in between. Germline-derived CDR1 and CDR2 are LGHNA and YNFKEQ. CDR3 loop: CASSPPGTYEQYF. CDR3 sequence (DNA): TGTGCCAGCAGCCCTCCAGGAACATACGAGCAGTACTTC.

The V call is TRBV19, the J call TRBJ2-7, with 8 bases lining up with TRBD1. The germline V gene encodes CDR1 LNHDA and CDR2 SQIVND (reference sequence). The CDR3 is 14 amino acids. The junction had 3 bases not matched to a gene; V was cut back by 5 bases and J by 0 bases. The DNA for the CDR3 is TGTGCCAGTAGTGTAACAGGGGGCTCCTACGAGCAGTACTTC. As protein: CASSVTGGSYEQYF.

The chain links TRBV5-1 to TRBJ1-1; D uncertain. Germline CDR1 reads SGHRS; CDR2 reads YFSETQ. The length of the CDR3 is 13 residues. V was shortened by 3 bases and J by 3 bases, with 9 bases between the two germline ends. CDR3 sequence: CASSSGAYTEAFF. The DNA for the CDR3 is TGCGCCAGCAGCTCCGGAGCTTACACTGAAGCTTTCTTT.

This clonotype was recorded at least ten times. This chain links TRBV11-2 with TRBJ1-2, with D perhaps TRBD1 (6 bases). With 5 bases removed from V and 3 bases from J, the gap between germline ends came to 16 bases. The CDR3 covers 15 residues. Germline CDR1 is SGHAT and CDR2 is FQNNGV. The CDR3 nucleotides are TGTGCCAGCAGCACCCCTCTAGGACAGCACTATGGCTACACCTTC. Its protein is CASSTPLGQHYGYTF.

In nucleotides, the CDR3 is TGTGCCAGCAGAGCCTACGACAGCCGTAATGAAAAACTGTTTTTT. Protein product: CASRAYDSRNEKLFF. V and J are TRBV6-1 and TRBJ1-4; tentative D call: TRBD1 (5 bases). Germline V gene data show CDR1 as MNHNS and CDR2 as SASEGT. V gave up 6 bases and J gave up 4 bases, with 15 bases separating them. The CDR3 extends over 15 amino acids.

This sequence joins TRBV20-1 and TRBJ2-3; no firm D call. The V gene's germline CDR1 is DFQATT and CDR2 SNEGSKA (reference sequence). V gave up 5 bases and J gave up 0 bases, with 9 bases separating them. CDR3 length equals 13 residues. The CDR3 sequence is CSAFGPSTDTQYF. The CDR3 nucleotides read TGCAGTGCTTTCGGCCCCAGCACAGATACGCAGTATTTT.

The chain combines TRBV7-2 with TRBJ1-3; D is possibly TRBD1 (5 bases). The germline gives CDR1 SGHTA, CDR2 FQGNSA. The V end was cut by 5 bases, the J end by 0 bases, with 11 bases between. The CDR3 loop spans 15 amino acids. CDR3 sequence: CASSRSGTSGNTIYF. The CDR3 DNA reads TGTGCCAGCAGCCGATCAGGGACCTCTGGAAACACCATATATTTT.

This clonotype has a count of ten or more. The chain carries TRBV5-5 and TRBJ2-5; D is undetermined. Trimming removed 1 base at V and 1 base at J, with 8 bases between. This CDR3 has 14 amino acids. Looked up from germline, CDR1 is SGHKS and CDR2 is YYEKEE (reference sequence). CDR3: CASSLWQIQETQYF. In DNA, the CDR3 is TGTGCCAGCAGCTTGTGGCAGATCCAAGAGACCCAGTACTTC.

This clonotype has only a few counts. The chain recombines TRBV6-1 with TRBJ2-5; D gene unclear. V was clipped by 0 bases and J by 1 base, with 18 bases between them. Looked up from germline, CDR1 is MNHNS and CDR2 is SASEGT. The CDR3 loop spans 18 amino acids. The chain's CDR3 is CASSEANWAPSGQETQYF. The DNA of the CDR3 is TGTGCCAGCAGTGAAGCGAACTGGGCTCCATCGGGCCAAGAGACCCAGTACTTC.

This clonotype occurred once. The genes are TRBV29-1 and TRBJ2-1; no definite D call. V was shortened by 0 bases and J by 7 bases, with 4 bases between the two germline ends. Germline values: CDR1 SQVTM, CDR2 ANQGSEA. The CDR3 length is 11 residues. In DNA, the CDR3 is TGCAGCGTTGAAGAAGGGAATGAGCAGTTCTTC. Its protein is CSVEEGNEQFF.

The gene calls are TRBV25-1 and TRBJ1-3, with D unclear. The length of the CDR3 is 16 residues. Germline-derived CDR1 and CDR2 are MGHDK and SYGVNS. Deletions cut 5 bases from V and 2 bases from J, with 16 bases between. In DNA, the CDR3 is TGTGCCAGCAGTATTGCGGCCTCTGGACCTGGAAACACCATATATTTT. Amino acid sequence: CASSIAASGPGNTIYF. The whole variable domain, remainder taken from reference TRBV25-1 and TRBJ1-3, is EADIYQTPRYLVIGTGKKITLECSQTMGHDKMYWYQQDPGMELHLIHYSYGVNSTEKGDLSSESTVSRIRTEHFPLTLESARPSHTSQYLCASSIAASGPGNTIYFGEGSWLTVV.

This clonotype was seen only a few times. The chain uses TRBV6-1 and TRBJ2-2, with 9 bases identical to TRBD2. Germline V CDR1 and CDR2: MNHNS, SASEGT. The length of the CDR3 is 17 residues. The V gene end was trimmed by 7 bases and the J gene end by 0 bases; junction bases not matched to a gene: 9. CDR3 region: CASTWGSSGTNTGELFF. DNA for the CDR3: TGTGCCAGCACCTGGGGGTCTAGCGGGACGAACACCGGGGAGCTGTTTTTT.

This clonotype was counted a few times. The V call is TRBV6-5, the J call TRBJ2-2; 9 bases fit TRBD1. Trimming at V came to 4 bases and at J to 5 bases, leaving 8 bases not matched to a gene. CDR1 MNHEY and CDR2 SVGAGI come from the germline V gene. The length of the CDR3 is 16 residues. The CDR3, as DNA: TGTGCCAGCAGTTCCCCCGGACAGGGGCGGACCGGGGAGCTGTTTTTT. It translates to CASSSPGQGRTGELFF.